These T cell receptor beta chains were read from a single sample in a study of blood T cell repertoires in COVID-19. Some clones are missing from TCRdb's copy, which holds only in-frame ones; the method was immunoSEQ multiplex PCR. The repertoire has roughly 240,000 clones, 82% of them found once; the top ten carry around 5%. The specimen was peripheral blood. The receptors here all came from a woman between 70 and 85 years old with acute or convalescent COVID-19. Both conserved end residues are part of each CDR3.

>TRBV19|TRBJ2-2
CASNPGVNLNTGELFF
>TRBV9|TRBJ2-7
CASSQGQRTPYEQYF
>TRBV7-2|TRBJ2-5
CASSLLGSGGWETQYF
>TRBV6-5|TRBJ1-1
CASRTGVGTEAFF
>TRBV5-5|TRBJ1-3
CASSAFQGTGNTIYF
>TRBV29-1|TRBJ1-3
CSGGHSGNTIYF
>TRBV28|TRBJ2-7
CASSRGQDYEQYF
>TRBV7-2|TRBJ2-1
CASSLGGLAGERQFF
>TRBV11-2|TRBJ2-7
CASSLILSESREYF
>TRBV23-1|TRBJ1-4
CASRNTGRARNEKLFF
>TRBV7-9|TRBJ1-1
CASSGTGGRTEAFF
>TRBV11-2|TRBJ1-1
CASSSTLTGANTEAFF
>TRBV28|TRBJ2-3
CASSFVAGTDTQYF
>TRBV28|TRBJ1-2
CASRPLVTGPYGYTF
>TRBV7-8|TRBJ1-5
CASSRGTATAQPQHF
>TRBV13|TRBJ1-2
CASSLRGGDASVRGYTF
>TRBV6-5|TRBJ2-1
CASRGASYNEQFF
>TRBV10-1|TRBJ1-2
CASSTDSNYGYTF
>TRBV4-1|TRBJ1-5
CASSQVPSGNQPQHF
>TRBV5-5|TRBJ2-5
CASSHSQGFFQETQYF
>TRBV3-1/TRBV3-2|TRBJ2-7
CASSQALFYEQYF
>TRBV28|TRBJ1-2
CASSAPGQTRGYTF
>TRBV6-2/TRBV6-3|TRBJ1-1
CASSYSRRGGVMNTEAFF
>TRBV4-1|TRBJ1-2
CASSPPAGRYGYTF
>TRBV27|TRBJ1-2
CASRALGQGGDGYTF
>TRBV6-5|TRBJ2-7
CASGFRGQGIHEQYF
>TRBV2|TRBJ1-6
CASRETGVFYNSPLHF
>TRBV27|TRBJ1-4
CASSLELGGKLFF
>TRBV6-2/TRBV6-3|TRBJ1-4
CASSYSWDSNEKLFF
>TRBV6-5|TRBJ1-3
CASSRESGNTIYF
>TRBV6-5|TRBJ1-4
CASGGQGGEKLFF
>TRBV29-1|TRBJ1-1
CSLQTGGNTEAFF
>TRBV15|TRBJ2-5
CATSPGLAGASRQETQYF
>TRBV27|TRBJ2-3
CASSSQGGLGTDTQYF
>TRBV6-2/TRBV6-3|TRBJ2-7
CASSSQPAGIFSYEQYF
>TRBV9|TRBJ1-4
CASSIGTVPNEKLFF
>TRBV7-2|TRBJ1-1
CASSPWTGGNTEAFF
>TRBV28|TRBJ2-1
CASSFGGSYNEQFF
>TRBV27|TRBJ2-7
CASSSKSPPPVGGYEQYF
>TRBV28|TRBJ2-7
CASSAGVSYEQYF
>TRBV7-2|TRBJ2-1
CASSLSPGLYDEQFF
>TRBV28|TRBJ1-1
CASSKGGRLNTEAFF
>TRBV25-1|TRBJ2-2
CASSPQGTAGELFF
>TRBV7-9|TRBJ1-5
CASSPGNEQPQHF
>TRBV7-6|TRBJ2-5
CASSLGSKGRGRGETQYF
>TRBV5-1|TRBJ2-7
CASSSRTGHGLVYEQYF
>TRBV4-3|TRBJ2-2
CASSQDLRGELFF
>TRBV6-5|TRBJ1-2
CASSFRTGHGYTF
>TRBV7-6|TRBJ1-2
CASSLAQGYGYTF
>TRBV27|TRBJ2-2
CASSQGPNTGELFF
>TRBV4-1|TRBJ1-3
CASSQVWDRAGNTIYF
>TRBV19|TRBJ1-2
CASSQQGYGYTF
>TRBV6-1|TRBJ1-2
CASSDRDWHGYTF
>TRBV5-6|TRBJ2-2
CASSPGTRRGGELFF
>TRBV28|TRBJ1-4
CASSSRTVGSNEKLFF